The 32 T cell receptor beta chains in this list originate from one sample, sequenced in a study of shared clonotypes between healthy human individuals. The table came from immunoSEQ multiplex PCR; TCRdb's copy has only in-frame clones and leaves some out. The sample lists approximately 2.1 million clones, 93% occurring once. The material sequenced was naive CD4+ T cells from PBMCs. Stated subset: CD45RA+ positively selected. The receptors shown here come from a man between 18 and 29 years old in good health. Some clones in this sample may be carry-over from other donors' samples.

Concerning this clone: Other DNA sequences in this sample translate to the same CDR3. The V and J genes are TRBV5-6 and TRBJ2-5; no clear D. The length of the CDR3 is 13 residues. The ends were cut back, 0 bases at V and 2 bases at J, with 5 bases in the middle. In germline, CDR1 is SGHDT, CDR2 YYEEEE. CDR3 loop: CASSLVPQETQYF. The CDR3 bases are TGTGCCAGCAGCTTGGTTCCACAAGAGACCCAGTACTTC.

The chain recombines TRBV19 with TRBJ2-1; 7 positions match TRBD2. This CDR3 comprises 16 residues. Trimming removed 1 base from V and 7 bases from J; junction bases left unmatched: 10. Germline V lookup: CDR1 LNHDA, CDR2 SQIVND (reference sequence). CDR3 residues: CASSIGASGWWNEQFF. CDR3 coding DNA: TGTGCCAGTAGTATAGGAGCTAGCGGCTGGTGGAATGAGCAGTTCTTC.

This chain joins TRBV6-1 and TRBJ1-1, with D perhaps TRBD1 (5 bases). V dropped 7 bases and J dropped 4 bases, with 7 bases sitting between them. The CDR3 contains 11 residues. Germline lookup yields CDR1 MNHNS and CDR2 SASEGT. The CDR3 DNA is TGTGCCAGCAAAGGGGTCACTGAAGCTTTCTTT. Residues: CASKGVTEAFF.

Remarks on this clone: One end of the junction does not line up with germline, which may come from a read error. This chain uses TRBV29-1 with TRBJ2-7; possible D gene TRBD1, 5 bases. The V gene's germline CDR1 is SQVTM and CDR2 ANQGSEA. The CDR3 runs 13 residues. The CDR3 reads CSVVLDSTYGQYF. DNA for the CDR3: TGCAGCGTTGTTTTAGACAGTACCTACGGGCAGTACTTC.

The chain recombines TRBV10-3 with TRBJ2-2; tentative D call: TRBD1 (6 bases). Germline V CDR1 and CDR2: ENHRY, SYGVKD. The CDR3 runs 18 residues. Trimming took off 0 bases at V and 0 bases at J, with 14 bases between the two ends. The chain's CDR3 is CAISESLGGQSNTGELFF. CDR3 in DNA: TGTGCCATCAGTGAGTCTTTGGGTGGACAGTCGAACACCGGGGAGCTGTTTTTT.

CDR3: CASSSRGAGEETQYF. The CDR3 nucleotides read TGCGCCAGCAGCTCTCGGGGAGCGGGAGAAGAGACCCAGTACTTC. The chain is built from TRBV5-1 and TRBJ2-5, with 8 positions matching TRBD2. The germline V gene encodes CDR1 SGHRS and CDR2 YFSETQ. The CDR3 spans 15 residues. V trimming: 3 bases; J trimming: 3 bases; junction bases outside the gene matches: 7.

The table lists this clone with a count of one. This sample includes further DNA sequences coding for the same CDR3. The CDR3 bases are TGTGCCAGCAGCTTAGTGCGGGGTGGAGAGACCCAGTACTTC. Encoded protein: CASSLVRGGETQYF. The V and J genes are TRBV7-2 and TRBJ2-5; TRBD2 is a possible D gene (6 bases). Trimming took off 1 base at V and 4 bases at J, with 10 bases between the two ends. Germline lookup yields CDR1 SGHTA and CDR2 FQGNSA. The CDR3 extends over 14 amino acids.

This clone was counted a single time. The J gene is TRBJ2-7, the V gene TRBV7-9; a weak D match, TRBD1 (5 bases). With 5 bases removed from V and 4 bases from J, the gap between germline ends came to 15 bases. CDR1 SEHNR and CDR2 FQNEAQ come from the germline V gene (reference sequence). The CDR3 extends over 14 amino acids. Written as DNA, the CDR3 is TGTGCCAGCAGCGGGGCCCCGGGTGGTTACGAGCAGTACTTC. Residues: CASSGAPGGYEQYF.

This clone was found once. This chain links TRBV7-3 with TRBJ2-2; D call uncertain. V was trimmed by 2 bases and J by 2 bases, leaving 9 bases between them. Per germline, CDR1 SGHTA and CDR2 FQGTGA. The CDR3 is 15 residues long. CDR3 amino acids: CASSLAAVNTGELFF. DNA for the CDR3: TGTGCCAGCAGCTTAGCGGCTGTTAACACCGGGGAGCTGTTTTTT.

The chain has TRBV5-1 and TRBJ2-5, with D possibly being TRBD2 (6 bases). Germline V lookup: CDR1 SGHRS, CDR2 YFSETQ. The CDR3 covers 16 residues. Between the trimmed V and J ends, which lost 4 bases and 4 bases, there was a span of 20 bases. This CDR3 reads CASSPRTGGQRETQYF. The DNA of the CDR3 is TGCGCCAGCAGCCCAAGAACAGGAGGGCAGAGAGAGACCCAGTACTTC.

This clone was found once. This CDR3 fails to terminate in the conserved phenylalanine or tryptophan, so it likely reflects a read error. No DNA is shown, since the ends of the CDR3 on it are uncertain; the CDR3 is the one TCRdb lists. The CDR3 sequence: CASSLHGDRGPGTIL. This chain links TRBV27 with TRBJ1-1; the table's D call of TRBD1 was not tested on the DNA. Germline V gene data show CDR1 as MNHEY and CDR2 as SMNVEV (reference sequence). The CDR3 is 15 amino acids in total, end residues counted.

The V call is TRBV5-6, the J call TRBJ1-6; D is unclear. This CDR3 has 14 residues. With 1 base removed from V and 8 bases from J, the gap between germline ends came to 10 bases. From germline, CDR1 is SGHDT and CDR2 YYEEEE. CDR3 protein: CASSLMGGDSPLHF. In DNA form, the CDR3 reads TGTGCCAGCAGCTTGATGGGAGGTGATTCACCCCTCCACTTT.

The chain carries TRBV4-2 and TRBJ1-2; D unclear. Trimming left V 0 bases short and J 0 bases short, with 8 bases between. This CDR3 is 15 amino acids long. CDR1 is LGHNA, CDR2 YNFKEQ, per germline. The CDR3 reads CASSQEASTNYGYTF. In DNA form, the CDR3 reads TGTGCCAGCAGCCAAGAGGCAAGCACTAACTATGGCTACACCTTC.

CDR3 in amino acids: CASSGTSFVMDEQFF. Here the CDR3 DNA reads TGTGCCAGCTCCGGGACTAGTTTCGTAATGGATGAGCAGTTCTTC. This chain connects TRBV28 to TRBJ2-1; 8 nucleotides align to TRBD2. This CDR3 contains 15 residues. Germline CDR1 MDHEN, CDR2 SYDVKM. V was clipped by 8 bases and J by 8 bases; unmatched bases: 14.

The CDR3 sequence is CASSNPPGQSSGNTIYF. The CDR3 DNA follows: TGCGCCAGCAGCAACCCTCCGGGACAGAGCTCTGGAAACACCATATATTTT. The chain employs TRBV5-1 and TRBJ1-3, with 7 bases matching TRBD1. V lost 4 bases and J lost 0; bases outside the gene matches: 10. CDR3 length: 17 amino acids. CDR1 and CDR2 (germline): SGHRS, YFSETQ.

The V gene is TRBV7-8, the J gene TRBJ2-5; D possibly corresponds to TRBD1 (5 bases). CDR1 and CDR2 from the germline V gene are SGHVS and FQNEAQ. CDR3 length: 19 residues. Between the trimmed V and J ends, which lost 5 bases and 5 bases, there was a span of 30 bases. The CDR3 reads CASSPRSLPSQGPGETQYF. CDR3 coding DNA: TGTGCCAGCAGCCCGAGGTCGCTGCCAAGCCAGGGCCCAGGGGAGACCCAGTACTTC.

CDR3 nucleotides: TGTGCCATCAGGAGGGGGGAGAGGGAGACCCAGTACTTC. This codes for CAIRRGERETQYF. The J gene is TRBJ2-5, the V gene TRBV10-3; D may correspond to TRBD1 or TRBD2 (6 bases each). Looked up from germline, CDR1 is ENHRY and CDR2 is SYGVKD. Trimming pared 6 bases from V and 5 bases from J, leaving 13 bases between. The CDR3 sequence is 13 residues long.

The genes are TRBV5-1 and TRBJ1-1; TRBD1 matches at 9 bases. J gave up 11 bases and V 2 bases, and 7 bases lay outside the gene matches. This CDR3 comprises 13 residues. The germline V gene encodes CDR1 SGHRS and CDR2 YFSETQ. CDR3 sequence: CASSFTGGSRAFF. The DNA of the CDR3 is TGCGCCAGCAGCTTTACAGGGGGCTCCCGGGCTTTCTTT.

V gene TRBV30 combines with J gene TRBJ1-1; the D is unclear. Trimming removed 4 bases at V and 1 base at J, with 10 bases between. Germline CDR1 GTSNPN, CDR2 SVGIG (reference sequence). This CDR3 has 13 residues. The CDR3 sequence: CAWMWQTNTEAFF. The CDR3 DNA sequence: TGTGCCTGGATGTGGCAGACGAACACTGAAGCTTTCTTT.

The genes are TRBV6-1 and TRBJ2-3; the D call may be TRBD1 or TRBD2 (6 bases each). The V end was cut by 6 bases, the J end by 3 bases, with 13 bases between. The CDR3 extends over 14 amino acids. CDR1 is MNHNS and CDR2 is SASEGT in the germline V gene. The CDR3 nucleotides are TGTGCCAGCAGAAGGGGGGCAGGAACAGATACGCAGTATTTT. This sequence encodes CASRRGAGTDTQYF.

V is TRBV4-1 and J is TRBJ1-2, with D perhaps TRBD1 (6 bases). Deletions cut 2 bases from V and 0 bases from J, with 10 bases between. CDR3 size: 15 residues. Per the germline V gene, CDR1 is MGHRA and CDR2 is YSYEKL. The DNA for the CDR3 is TGCGCCAGCAGCCAACGGGACATAGCTAACTATGGCTACACCTTC. Amino acid sequence: CASSQRDIANYGYTF.

The chain carries TRBV11-3 and TRBJ2-1, with a possible D match to TRBD2 (7 bases). This CDR3 is 15 amino acids long. Germline V lookup: CDR1 SGHNT, CDR2 YENEEA. V lost 5 bases and J lost 1, with 12 bases in between. The CDR3 nucleotides read TGTGCCAGCAGCCGAGGGGGGGTATCCTACAATGAGCAGTTCTTC. Translating it yields CASSRGGVSYNEQFF.

On this clone: Distinct nucleotide sequences in the sample also encode this CDR3. J is TRBJ1-5 and V is TRBV28; D gene uncertain. Trimming stripped 3 bases from V and 0 bases from J, with 9 bases between. The germline CDR1 and CDR2 sequences are MDHEN and SYDVKM. The CDR3 spans 15 residues. CDR3 in amino acids: CASSLGGNSNQPQHF. DNA of the CDR3: TGTGCCAGCAGTTTGGGCGGTAATAGCAATCAGCCCCAGCATTTT.

In its sample, this clone was seen once. The V gene is TRBV6-6, the J gene TRBJ2-7; the D is unclear. The V gene lost 5 bases and the J gene lost 1 base, with 15 bases spanning the gap. The CDR3 loop spans 15 amino acids. The germline V gene encodes CDR1 MNHNY and CDR2 SVGAGI (reference sequence). The CDR3 here is CASSTEREKSYEQYF. The CDR3 nucleotides are TGTGCCAGCAGTACGGAGCGCGAAAAATCCTACGAGCAGTACTTC.

The chain has TRBV6-6 and TRBJ2-7, with a tentative D call TRBD1 (7 bases). The CDR3 length is 14 residues. Trimming took 6 bases from V and 2 from J, leaving 14 bases between them. Germline assignment: CDR1 MNHNY and CDR2 SVGAGI (reference sequence). CDR3 sequence reads: CASRPGGQPYEQYF. The CDR3 DNA reads as TGTGCCAGCAGACCCGGGGGACAGCCCTACGAGCAGTACTTC.

Only one count was recorded for this clone. CDR3 residues: CASSAVVTDTQYF. DNA of the CDR3: TGCGCCAGCAGCGCAGTAGTCACAGATACGCAGTATTTT. The chain couples TRBV5-1 to TRBJ2-3; no clear D gene. The CDR3 extends over 13 amino acids. V lost 4 bases, J lost 2 bases, and 8 bases lay in between. Per the germline V gene, CDR1 is SGHRS and CDR2 is YFSETQ.

This clone was seen a single time. The gene calls are TRBV11-2 and TRBJ2-3; D may be TRBD2 (5 bases). V lost 5 bases and J 0 bases, leaving 15 bases between the germline ends. The CDR3 runs 16 residues. Looked up from germline, CDR1 is SGHAT and CDR2 is FQNNGV. Here the CDR3 DNA reads TGTGCCAGCAGCCAAGCCTTGGGAGTAAGCACAGATACGCAGTATTTT. Translation gives CASSQALGVSTDTQYF.

V gene TRBV9 combines with J gene TRBJ2-7, with 8 bases aligning to TRBD2. Germline V lookup: CDR1 SGDLS, CDR2 YYNGEE. The V and J ends lost 4 bases and 3 bases, in that order; junction bases with no gene match: 6. This CDR3 comprises 14 residues. The CDR3 DNA reads as TGTGCCAGCAGCCGGTCGGGAGGGGGCTACGAGCAGTACTTC. Translated, it gives CASSRSGGGYEQYF.

V and J are TRBV15 and TRBJ1-4; the match to TRBD1 covers 9 bases. CDR3 length equals 15 residues. Germline V gene data show CDR1 as LNHNV and CDR2 as YYDKDF (reference sequence). After removal of 0 bases from V and 11 bases from J, the junction contained 7 bases not matched to a gene. The CDR3 spells CATSRDLTGGDKLFF. Written as DNA, the CDR3 is TGTGCCACCAGCAGAGATCTGACAGGGGGGGACAAACTGTTTTTT. The full variable domain, completed using reference TRBV15 and TRBJ1-4, is DAMVIQNPRYQVTQFGKPVTLSCSQTLNHNVMYWYQQKSSQAPKLLFHYYDKDFNNEADTPDNFQSRRPNTSFCFLDIRSPGLGDTAMYLCATSRDLTGGDKLFFGSGTQLSVL.

The rearrangement joins TRBV4-3 to TRBJ2-5, with D unresolved. CDR3 length equals 14 residues. Trimming took 0 bases from V and 5 from J, leaving 10 bases between them. Germline values: CDR1 LGHNA, CDR2 YSLEER. The CDR3 DNA is TGCGCCAGCAGCCAAGATTCTGGGCGGGAGACCCAGTACTTC. Translation gives CASSQDSGRETQYF.

The chain is built from TRBV7-6 and TRBJ2-3, with 13 bases lining up with TRBD2. The germline gives CDR1 SGHVS, CDR2 FNYEAQ. This CDR3 is built from 19 residues. With V trimmed by 4 bases and J by 1 base, 11 bases remained unmatched. CDR3: CASSSPGLAGARGTDTQYF. The CDR3 DNA follows: TGTGCCAGCAGCTCACCCGGACTAGCGGGAGCCCGGGGCACAGATACGCAGTATTTT.

This sequence joins TRBV18 and TRBJ2-1; the match to TRBD1 covers 9 bases. Germline CDR1 reads KGHSH; CDR2 reads LQKENI. CDR3 length: 15 amino acids. V shed 4 bases, J shed 5 bases, and the junction held 6 bases outside the gene matches. The CDR3 DNA reads as TGTGCCAGCTCACTGGGACAGGGAAGTAACAATGAGCAGTTCTTC. Protein sequence: CASSLGQGSNNEQFF.